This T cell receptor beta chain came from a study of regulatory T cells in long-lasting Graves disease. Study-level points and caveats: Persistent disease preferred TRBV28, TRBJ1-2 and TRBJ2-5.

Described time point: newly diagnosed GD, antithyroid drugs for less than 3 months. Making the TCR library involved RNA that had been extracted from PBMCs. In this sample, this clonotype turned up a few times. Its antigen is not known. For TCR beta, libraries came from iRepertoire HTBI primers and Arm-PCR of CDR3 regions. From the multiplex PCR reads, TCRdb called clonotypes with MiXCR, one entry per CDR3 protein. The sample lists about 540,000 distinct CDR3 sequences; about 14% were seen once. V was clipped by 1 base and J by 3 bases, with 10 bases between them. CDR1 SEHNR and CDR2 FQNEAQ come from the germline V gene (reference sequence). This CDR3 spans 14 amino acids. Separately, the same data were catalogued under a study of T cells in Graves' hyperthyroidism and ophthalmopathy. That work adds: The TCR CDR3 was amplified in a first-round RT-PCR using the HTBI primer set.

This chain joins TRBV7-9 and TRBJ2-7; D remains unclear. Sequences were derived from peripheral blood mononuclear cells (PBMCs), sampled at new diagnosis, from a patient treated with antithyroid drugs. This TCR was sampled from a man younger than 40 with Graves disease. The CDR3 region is CASSLGEIIYEQYF. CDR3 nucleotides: TGTGCCAGCAGCTTAGGAGAGATAATCTACGAGCAGTACTTC.